The present T cell receptor beta chain was sequenced within a study of tumor-infiltrating lymphocytes in primary liver carcinoma. Study-level background: Stage T1-T3 N0M0 tumors spanned about 4.2 to 11 cm.

From approximately 450 ng total RNA, TCR beta cDNA was generated with a primer in the constant region. Three-round nested multiplex PCR performed with slightly modified ARM-PCR produced the TCR beta libraries. The first two PCR rounds used TRBV1-TRBV30 forward primers with a C-beta reverse primer, roughly 11 cycles each. In TCRdb, the multiplex PCR reads were re-called with MiXCR into one record per CDR3 protein. Counted here are 180,000 or so distinct CDR3 sequences, over 45% occurring once; the ten biggest clones make up 72%. Blood RNA was derived from unsorted whole blood, and germline DNA was extracted too. This clonotype has a handful of counts. The germline CDR1 and CDR2 sequences are ENHRY and SYGVKD. J was trimmed by 3 bases and V by 7 bases; bases with no gene match: 7. The CDR3 runs to 14 residues.

The source of this sequence is a man aged 40-55 years with primary liver carcinoma and hepatitis B virus infection. Sequencing input: peripheral blood. The chain uses TRBV10-3 and TRBJ1-1, with 8 bases identical to TRBD1. The DNA of the CDR3 is TGTGCCATCACCGGGGCACAGGGGGACACTGAAGCTTTCTTT. It specifies CAITGAQGDTEAFF.